The text below deals with one TCR beta chain. CDR1 is SNHLY and CDR2 is FYNNEI in the germline V gene. The CDR3 has 14 amino acids. The J segment lost 7 bases and the V segment lost 8 bases, leaving 13 bases of the junction unmatched. The source of the sample is a study of blood T cell repertoires in COVID-19. Assay: immunoSEQ multiplex PCR; the TCRdb copy retains only in-frame clones and omits some. The sample has about 150,000 clones; approximately 88% are singletons. The source material was peripheral blood. The TCR comes from a man between 70 and 80 years old with acute or convalescent COVID-19. V gene TRBV2 combines with J gene TRBJ1-2, with 7 bases identical to TRBD1. The CDR3 reads CASRLPGGLRGYTF. CDR3 nucleotide sequence: TGTGCCAGCCGGCTACCAGGGGGACTGCGTGGCTACACCTTC. The variable domain in full, completed from reference TRBV2 and TRBJ1-2, reads EPEVTQTPSHQVTQMGQEVILRCVPISNHLYFYWYRQILGQKVEFLVSFYNNEISEKSEIFDDQFSVERPDGSNFTLKIRSTKLEDSAMYFCASRLPGGLRGYTFGSGTRLTVV.